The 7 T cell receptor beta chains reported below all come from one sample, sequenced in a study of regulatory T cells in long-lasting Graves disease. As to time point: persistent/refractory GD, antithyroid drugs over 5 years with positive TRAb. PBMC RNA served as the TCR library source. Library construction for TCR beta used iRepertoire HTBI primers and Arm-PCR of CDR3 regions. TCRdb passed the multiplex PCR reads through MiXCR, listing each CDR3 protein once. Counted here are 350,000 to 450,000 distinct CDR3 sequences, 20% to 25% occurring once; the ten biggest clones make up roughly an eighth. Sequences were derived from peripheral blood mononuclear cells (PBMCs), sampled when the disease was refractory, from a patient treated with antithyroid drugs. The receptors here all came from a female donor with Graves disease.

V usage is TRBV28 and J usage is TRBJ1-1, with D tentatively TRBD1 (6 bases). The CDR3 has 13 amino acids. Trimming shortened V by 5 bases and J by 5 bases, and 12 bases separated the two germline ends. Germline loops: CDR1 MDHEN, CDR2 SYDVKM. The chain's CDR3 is CASSDYRATEAFF. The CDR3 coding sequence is TGTGCCAGCAGTGACTACAGGGCTACTGAAGCTTTCTTT.

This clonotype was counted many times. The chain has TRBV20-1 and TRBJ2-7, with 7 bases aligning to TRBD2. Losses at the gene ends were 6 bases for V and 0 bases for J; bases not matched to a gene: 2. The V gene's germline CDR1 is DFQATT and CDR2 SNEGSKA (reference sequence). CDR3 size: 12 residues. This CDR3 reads CSATSVSYEQYF. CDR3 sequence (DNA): TGCAGTGCCACTAGCGTCTCCTACGAGCAGTACTTC.

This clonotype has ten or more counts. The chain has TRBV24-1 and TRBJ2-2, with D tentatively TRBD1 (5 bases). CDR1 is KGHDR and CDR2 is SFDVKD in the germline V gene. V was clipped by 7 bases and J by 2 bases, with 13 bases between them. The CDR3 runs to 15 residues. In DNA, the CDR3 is TGTGCCACCAGACAAGGACAAGATAACACCGGGGAGCTGTTTTTT. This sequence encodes CATRQGQDNTGELFF.

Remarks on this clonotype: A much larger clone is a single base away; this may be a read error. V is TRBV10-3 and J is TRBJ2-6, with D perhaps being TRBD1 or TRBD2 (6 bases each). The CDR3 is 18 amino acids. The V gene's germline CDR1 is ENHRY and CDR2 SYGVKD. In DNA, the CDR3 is TGTGCCCTCAGTGGGAATAGAGAAGGGGGGCCAGGGGCCAACGTCCTGACTTTC. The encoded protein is CALSGNREGGPGANVLTF.

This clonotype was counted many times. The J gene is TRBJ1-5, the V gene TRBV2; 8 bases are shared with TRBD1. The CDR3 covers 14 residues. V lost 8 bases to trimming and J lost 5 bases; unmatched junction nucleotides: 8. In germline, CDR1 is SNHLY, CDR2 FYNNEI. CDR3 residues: CASQREQGDQPQHF. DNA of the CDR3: TGTGCCAGCCAGAGGGAACAGGGGGATCAGCCCCAGCATTTT. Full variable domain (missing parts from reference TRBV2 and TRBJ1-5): EPEVTQTPSHQVTQMGQEVILRCVPISNHLYFYWYRQILGQKVEFLVSFYNNEISEKSEIFDDQFSVERPDGSNFTLKIRSTKLEDSAMYFCASQREQGDQPQHFGDGTRLSIL.

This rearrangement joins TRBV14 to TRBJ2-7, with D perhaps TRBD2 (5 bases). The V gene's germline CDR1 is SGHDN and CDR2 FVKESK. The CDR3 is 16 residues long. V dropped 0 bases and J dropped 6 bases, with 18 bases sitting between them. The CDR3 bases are TGTGCCAGCAGCCAAGATACCCTCCGGGATATTTCCGAGCAGTACTTC. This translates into CASSQDTLRDISEQYF.

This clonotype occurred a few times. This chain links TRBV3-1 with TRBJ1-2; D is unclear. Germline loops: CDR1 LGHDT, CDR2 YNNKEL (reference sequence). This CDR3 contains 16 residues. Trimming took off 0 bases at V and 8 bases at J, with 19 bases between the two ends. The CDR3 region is CASSQDLSRTPGGYTF. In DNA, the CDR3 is TGTGCCAGCAGCCAAGATCTCAGCCGAACTCCGGGAGGCTACACCTTC.